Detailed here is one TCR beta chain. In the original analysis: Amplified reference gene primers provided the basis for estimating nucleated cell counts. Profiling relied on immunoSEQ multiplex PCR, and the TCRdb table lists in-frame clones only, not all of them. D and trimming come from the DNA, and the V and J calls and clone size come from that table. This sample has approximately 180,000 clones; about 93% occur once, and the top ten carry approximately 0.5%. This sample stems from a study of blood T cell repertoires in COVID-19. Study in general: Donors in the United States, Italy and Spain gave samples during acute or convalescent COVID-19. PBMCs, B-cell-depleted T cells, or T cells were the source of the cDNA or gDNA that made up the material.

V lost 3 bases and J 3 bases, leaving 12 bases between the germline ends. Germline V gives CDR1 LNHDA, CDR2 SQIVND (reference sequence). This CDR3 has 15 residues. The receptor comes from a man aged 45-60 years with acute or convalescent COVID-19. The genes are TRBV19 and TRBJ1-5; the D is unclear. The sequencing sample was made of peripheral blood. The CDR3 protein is CASSISPRDNQPQHF. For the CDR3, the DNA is TGTGCCAGTAGTATCTCACCGAGGGACAATCAGCCCCAGCATTTT.